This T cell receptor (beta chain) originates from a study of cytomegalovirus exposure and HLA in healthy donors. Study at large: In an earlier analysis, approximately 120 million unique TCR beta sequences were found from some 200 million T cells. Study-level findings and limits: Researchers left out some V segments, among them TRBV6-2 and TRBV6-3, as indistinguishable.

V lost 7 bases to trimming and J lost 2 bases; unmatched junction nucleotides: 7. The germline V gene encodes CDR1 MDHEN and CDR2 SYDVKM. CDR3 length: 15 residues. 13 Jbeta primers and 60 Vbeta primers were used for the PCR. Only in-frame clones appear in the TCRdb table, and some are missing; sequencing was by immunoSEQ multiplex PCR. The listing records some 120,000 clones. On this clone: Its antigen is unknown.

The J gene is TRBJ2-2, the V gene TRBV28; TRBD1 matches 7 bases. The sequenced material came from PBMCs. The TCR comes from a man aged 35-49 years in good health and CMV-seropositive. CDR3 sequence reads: CASTRDSQNTGELFF. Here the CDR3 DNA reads TGTGCCAGCACTAGGGACAGTCAAAACACCGGGGAGCTGTTTTTT.